This entry is about one T cell receptor (beta chain). This sample was included in a study of blood T cell repertoires in COVID-19. Per the study methods: Estimates of nucleated cell counts were drawn from the amplification of reference gene primers. Data came from immunoSEQ multiplex PCR; TCRdb stores just in-frame clones and leaves some out. That table supplies the V and J calls and clone size; D and trimming were determined from the DNA. The sample shows 95,000 to 150,000 clones, over 75% of them seen only once. CDR1 MNHEY and CDR2 SMNVEV come from the germline V gene (reference sequence). V lost 5 bases to trimming and J lost 2 bases; unmatched junction nucleotides: 8. CDR3 size: 15 residues.

Sequenced input: peripheral blood. The gene calls are TRBV27 and TRBJ1-1; 7 positions agree with TRBD1. This sequence was found in a woman aged 70-85 years with acute or convalescent COVID-19. This CDR3 is CASSLARGVNTEAFF. In nucleotides, the CDR3 is TGTGCCAGCAGTCTGGCCAGGGGGGTAAACACTGAAGCTTTCTTT.